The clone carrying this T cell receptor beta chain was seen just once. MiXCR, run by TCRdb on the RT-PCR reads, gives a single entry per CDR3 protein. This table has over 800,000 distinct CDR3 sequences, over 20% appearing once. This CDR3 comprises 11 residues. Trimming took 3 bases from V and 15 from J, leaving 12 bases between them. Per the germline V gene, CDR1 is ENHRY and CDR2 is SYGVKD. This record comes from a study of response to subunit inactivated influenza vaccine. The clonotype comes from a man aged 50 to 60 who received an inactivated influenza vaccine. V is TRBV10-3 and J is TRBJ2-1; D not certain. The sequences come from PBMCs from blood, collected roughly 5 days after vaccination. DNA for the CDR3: TGTGCCATCAGTGAAGGCTCACATAGGTTCTTC. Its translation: CAISEGSHRFF.